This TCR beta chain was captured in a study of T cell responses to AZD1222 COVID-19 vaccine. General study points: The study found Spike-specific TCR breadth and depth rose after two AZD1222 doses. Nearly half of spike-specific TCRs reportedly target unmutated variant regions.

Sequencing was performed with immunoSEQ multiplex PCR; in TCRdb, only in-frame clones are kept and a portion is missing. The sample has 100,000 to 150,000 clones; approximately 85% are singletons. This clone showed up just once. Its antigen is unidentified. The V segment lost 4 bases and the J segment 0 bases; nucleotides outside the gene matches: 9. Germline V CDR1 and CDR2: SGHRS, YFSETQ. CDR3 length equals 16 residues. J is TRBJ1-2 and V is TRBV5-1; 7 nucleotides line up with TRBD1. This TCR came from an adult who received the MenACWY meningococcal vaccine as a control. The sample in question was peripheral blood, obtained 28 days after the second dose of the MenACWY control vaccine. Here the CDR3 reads CASSPGTALANYGYTF. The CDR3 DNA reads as TGCGCCAGCAGCCCCGGGACAGCCTTAGCTAACTATGGCTACACCTTC. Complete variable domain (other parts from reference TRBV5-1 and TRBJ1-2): KAGVTQTPRYLIKTRGQQVTLSCSPISGHRSVSWYQQTPGQGLQFLFEYFSETQRNKGNFPGRFSGRQFSNSRSEMNVSTLELGDSALYLCASSPGTALANYGYTFGSGTRLTVV.